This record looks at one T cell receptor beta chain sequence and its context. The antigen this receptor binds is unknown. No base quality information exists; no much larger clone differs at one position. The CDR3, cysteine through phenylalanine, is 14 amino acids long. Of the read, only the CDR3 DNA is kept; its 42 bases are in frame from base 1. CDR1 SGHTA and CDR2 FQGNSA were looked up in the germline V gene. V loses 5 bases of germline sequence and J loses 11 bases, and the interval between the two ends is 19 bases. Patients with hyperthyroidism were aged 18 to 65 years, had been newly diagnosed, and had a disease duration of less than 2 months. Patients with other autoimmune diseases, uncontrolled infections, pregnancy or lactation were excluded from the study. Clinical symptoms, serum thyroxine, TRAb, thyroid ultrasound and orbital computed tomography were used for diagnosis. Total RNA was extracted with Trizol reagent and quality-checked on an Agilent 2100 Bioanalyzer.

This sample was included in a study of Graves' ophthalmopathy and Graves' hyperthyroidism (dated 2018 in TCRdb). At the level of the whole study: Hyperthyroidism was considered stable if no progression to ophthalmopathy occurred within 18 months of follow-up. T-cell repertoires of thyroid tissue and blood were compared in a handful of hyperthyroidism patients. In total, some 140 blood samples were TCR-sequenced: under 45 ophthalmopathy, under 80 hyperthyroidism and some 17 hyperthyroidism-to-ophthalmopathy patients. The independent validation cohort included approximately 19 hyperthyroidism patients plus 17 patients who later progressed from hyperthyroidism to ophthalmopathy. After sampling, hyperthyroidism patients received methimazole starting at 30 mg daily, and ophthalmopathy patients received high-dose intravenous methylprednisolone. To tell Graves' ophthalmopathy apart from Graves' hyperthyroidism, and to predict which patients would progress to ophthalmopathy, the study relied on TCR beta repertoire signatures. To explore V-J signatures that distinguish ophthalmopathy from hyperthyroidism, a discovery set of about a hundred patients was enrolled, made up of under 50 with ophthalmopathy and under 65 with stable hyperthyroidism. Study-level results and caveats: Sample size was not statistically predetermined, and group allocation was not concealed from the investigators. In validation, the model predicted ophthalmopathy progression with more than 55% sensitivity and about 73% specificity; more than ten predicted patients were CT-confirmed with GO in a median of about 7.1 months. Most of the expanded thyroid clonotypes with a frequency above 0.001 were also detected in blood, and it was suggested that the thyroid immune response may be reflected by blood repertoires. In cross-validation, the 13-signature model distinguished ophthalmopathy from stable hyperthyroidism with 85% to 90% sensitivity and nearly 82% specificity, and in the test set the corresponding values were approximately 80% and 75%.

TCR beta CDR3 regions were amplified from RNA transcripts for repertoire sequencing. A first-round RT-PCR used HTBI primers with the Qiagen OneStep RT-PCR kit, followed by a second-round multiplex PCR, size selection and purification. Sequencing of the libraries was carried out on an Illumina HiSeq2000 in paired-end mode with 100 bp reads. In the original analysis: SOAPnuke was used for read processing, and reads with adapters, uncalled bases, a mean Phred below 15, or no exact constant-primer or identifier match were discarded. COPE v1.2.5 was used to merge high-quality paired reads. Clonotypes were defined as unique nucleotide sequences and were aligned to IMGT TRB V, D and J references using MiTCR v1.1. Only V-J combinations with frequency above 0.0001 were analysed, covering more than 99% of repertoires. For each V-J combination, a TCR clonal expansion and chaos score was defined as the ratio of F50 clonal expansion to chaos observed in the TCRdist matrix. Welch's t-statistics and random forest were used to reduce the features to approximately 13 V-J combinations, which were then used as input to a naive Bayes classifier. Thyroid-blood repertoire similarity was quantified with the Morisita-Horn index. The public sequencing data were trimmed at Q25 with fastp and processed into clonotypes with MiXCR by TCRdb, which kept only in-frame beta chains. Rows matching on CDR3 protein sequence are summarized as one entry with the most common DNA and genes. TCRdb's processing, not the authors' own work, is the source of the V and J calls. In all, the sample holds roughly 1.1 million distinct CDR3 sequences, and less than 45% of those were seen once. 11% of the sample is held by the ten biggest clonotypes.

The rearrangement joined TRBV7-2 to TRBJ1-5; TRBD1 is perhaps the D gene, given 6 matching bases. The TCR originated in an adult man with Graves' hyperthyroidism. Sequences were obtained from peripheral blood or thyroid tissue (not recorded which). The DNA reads TGTGCCAGCAGCCAACGCAGGGGAGGAGAGACCCAGCATTTT. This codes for CASSQRRGGETQHF. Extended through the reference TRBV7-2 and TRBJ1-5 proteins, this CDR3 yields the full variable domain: GAGVSQSPSNKVTEKGKDVELRCDPISGHTALYWYRQSLGQGLEFLIYFQGNSAPDKSGLPSDRFSAERTGGSVSTLTIQRTQQEDSAVYLCASSQRRGGETQHFGDGTRLSIL.